The 31 T cell receptor beta chains below come from one sample, sequenced in a study of CD8 T cells in ankylosing spondylitis. Study findings and constraints: Typical of ankylosing spondylitis blood, it appeared, was a TCR beta motif of under 10 highly homologous variants.

Each CDR3 protein gets one entry after TCRdb re-called the 5' RACE reads with MiXCR. The table has around 540,000 distinct CDR3 sequences, about 12% seen once; the top ten hold approximately 6.2%. These receptors have no known antigen. Sequencing input: blood, either unsorted or a sorted T cell fraction (not recorded which). The receptors derive from a male donor with ankylosing spondylitis.

This clonotype was detected ten times or more. The rearrangement joins TRBV20-1 to TRBJ2-1; a weak D match, TRBD2 (5 bases). V was cut by 1 base and J by 5 bases, with 15 bases left in between. CDR1 DFQATT and CDR2 SNEGSKA come from the germline V gene (reference sequence). The CDR3 sequence is 15 residues long. CDR3 amino acids: CSARVSLAGHNEQFF. The CDR3 DNA sequence: TGCAGTGCTAGAGTCAGTCTAGCAGGCCACAATGAGCAGTTCTTC.

This clonotype was recorded a few times. The chain links TRBV7-9 to TRBJ2-5; maybe TRBD1 (5 bases). CDR3 length: 13 residues. Trimming took off 5 bases at V and 6 bases at J, with 13 bases between the two ends. Germline CDR1 is SEHNR and CDR2 is FQNEAQ (reference sequence). CDR3 region: CASSPQGGQTQYF. The CDR3 DNA sequence: TGTGCCAGCAGCCCCCAGGGTGGGCAGACCCAGTACTTC.

This clonotype was recorded at least ten times. The chain employs TRBV10-3 and TRBJ2-2; D may correspond to TRBD1 or TRBD2 (7 bases each). The CDR3 length is 16 residues. Trimming took 2 bases from V and 3 from J, leaving 13 bases between them. CDR1 ENHRY and CDR2 SYGVKD come from the germline V gene. Here the CDR3 reads CAISEPTGRDTGELFF. The CDR3 bases are TGTGCCATCAGTGAGCCGACAGGGAGGGACACCGGGGAGCTGTTTTTT.

The chain uses TRBV5-1 and TRBJ1-1; 7 bases are shared with TRBD1. V was pared by 4 bases and J by 4 bases, with 10 bases of the junction left unmatched. CDR1 is SGHRS, CDR2 YFSETQ, per germline. This CDR3 has 15 residues. CDR3 amino acids: CASSPGGGGGTEAFF. The DNA for the CDR3 is TGCGCCAGCAGCCCCGGAGGAGGGGGCGGCACTGAAGCTTTCTTT.

This clonotype has just a few counts. The rearrangement joins TRBV7-2 to TRBJ2-2, with D possibly TRBD1 on 6 matching bases. This CDR3 is 15 amino acids long. The V gene lost 6 bases and the J gene lost 4 bases, with 15 bases spanning the gap. The germline CDR1 and CDR2 sequences are SGHTA and FQGNSA. DNA for the CDR3: TGTGCCAGCAGTCTGAAGCAGGGGACCACCGGGGAGCTGTTTTTT. Translated: CASSLKQGTTGELFF.

A word on this clonotype: This may come from a read error, since a much larger clone is one base off. V gene TRBV20-1 combines with J gene TRBJ2-1, with a tentative D call TRBD2 (5 bases). Germline CDR1 DFQATT, CDR2 SNEGSKA (reference sequence). This CDR3 region has 14 residues. V was pared by 6 bases and J by 8 bases, with 20 bases between. The CDR3 DNA sequence: TGCAGTGCCCCGGACTTGGCTCGGCACTATGAGCAGTTCTTC. Protein: CSAPDLARHYEQFF.

The chain links TRBV21-1 to TRBJ2-3; the D segment call TRBD2 is taken from the table without a DNA check. TRBV21-1 is a listed pseudogene. The CDR3 runs to 17 residues. CDR3 loop: CASSTNRPSGRTDTQYF. DNA for the CDR3: TGTGCCAGCAGCACCAATCGTCCCAGCGGGAGGACAGATACGCAGTATTTT.

The CDR3 spells CASSQVTPNEQFF. Here the CDR3 DNA reads TGCGCCAGCAGCCAAGTCACCCCCAATGAGCAGTTCTTC. This chain uses TRBV4-1 with TRBJ2-1; D remains ambiguous. Germline V gene lookup returns CDR1 MGHRA and CDR2 YSYEKL. The CDR3 spans 13 residues. V gave up 1 base and J gave up 6 bases, with 7 bases separating them.

This clonotype was observed many times. The V gene is TRBV12-3 or TRBV12-4, the J gene TRBJ1-2; tentatively, D is TRBD1 (5 bases). The CDR3 is 13 residues long. Trimming stripped 3 bases from V and 4 bases from J, with 9 bases between. CDR3 in DNA: TGTGCCAGCAGTTTGGGGGTCATCTATGGCTACACCTTC. Translated: CASSLGVIYGYTF.

V usage is TRBV6-2 or TRBV6-3 and J usage is TRBJ2-1; 10 bases are a match to TRBD2. Germline V gene sequence: CDR1 MNHEY, CDR2 SVGEGT. V shed 4 bases and J 7 bases; nucleotides not matched to a gene: 7. The CDR3 runs to 15 residues. CDR3 amino acids: CASSFLAGGMNEQFF. DNA for the CDR3: TGTGCCAGCAGTTTCTTAGCGGGAGGCATGAATGAGCAGTTCTTC.

The chain has TRBV20-1 and TRBJ1-1; no definite D call. Germline V gene data show CDR1 as DFQATT and CDR2 as SNEGSKA (reference sequence). The CDR3 length is 13 residues. Trimming stripped 1 base from V and 7 bases from J, with 13 bases between. Here the CDR3 reads CSARAPPSVEAFF. The CDR3 nucleotides are TGCAGTGCTAGAGCACCGCCCTCGGTTGAAGCTTTCTTT.

Worth noting for this clonotype: A junction boundary mismatches the germline segment, possibly from a read error. V gene TRBV5-4 combines with J gene TRBJ2-1; a possible D gene is TRBD2 (6 bases). The length of the CDR3 is 13 residues. Germline V gene sequence: CDR1 SGHNT, CDR2 YYREEE (reference sequence). The CDR3 loop reads CASSLITPRREIF. CDR3 nucleotide sequence: TGTGCCAGCAGCTTGATCACGCCTCGGAGGGAGATCTTC.

This clonotype was counted between two and nine times. The chain carries TRBV25-1 and TRBJ2-7; D might be TRBD1 (5 bases). This CDR3 contains 14 residues. V was clipped by 3 bases and J by 5 bases, with 14 bases between them. Looked up from germline, CDR1 is MGHDK and CDR2 is SYGVNS. CDR3 sequence: CASSDVQGFDEQYF. The CDR3 DNA sequence: TGTGCCAGCAGTGACGTGCAGGGTTTTGACGAGCAGTACTTC.

V is TRBV3-1 and J is TRBJ2-7; 7 bases are shared with TRBD2. Germline V gene lookup returns CDR1 LGHDT and CDR2 YNNKEL (reference sequence). V shed 1 base, J shed 7 bases, and the junction held 7 bases outside the gene matches. The CDR3 runs to 14 residues. CDR3 amino acids: CASSQGLGREEQYV. The CDR3 DNA is TGTGCCAGCAGCCAAGGTTTGGGGAGGGAGGAGCAGTACGTC.

The genes are TRBV5-1 and TRBJ2-5; 7 nucleotides agree with TRBD1. V gave up 0 bases and J gave up 3 bases; unmatched junction bases: 5. This CDR3 is 15 amino acids long. The germline V gene encodes CDR1 SGHRS and CDR2 YFSETQ. CDR3 loop: CASSLGLTGKETQYF. CDR3 coding DNA: TGCGCCAGCAGCTTGGGACTGACAGGGAAAGAGACCCAGTACTTC.

This chain connects TRBV18 to TRBJ1-5; TRBD1 agrees at 7 bases. Trimming cost V 4 bases and J 8 bases; bases outside gene matches: 8. This CDR3 contains 14 residues. Germline V gene sequence: CDR1 KGHSH, CDR2 LQKENI. CDR3 residues: CASSLQGGLEPQHF. The CDR3 DNA reads as TGTGCCAGCTCACTACAAGGGGGCCTCGAGCCCCAGCATTTT.

The genes are TRBV20-1 and TRBJ2-1; 9 bases are a match to TRBD2. The V gene's germline CDR1 is DFQATT and CDR2 SNEGSKA (reference sequence). Trimming removed 3 bases from V and 6 bases from J; junction bases left unmatched: 9. CDR3 length equals 15 residues. Here the CDR3 DNA reads TGCAGTGCTAGTCCCCCTAGCGGGAAGGGCAATGAGCAGTTCTTC. As protein: CSASPPSGKGNEQFF.

The sample holds a few counts of this clonotype. This chain joins TRBV3-1 and TRBJ2-1; D perhaps matches TRBD1 (5 bases). Germline V lookup: CDR1 LGHDT, CDR2 YNNKEL (reference sequence). Deletions cut 1 base from V and 5 bases from J, with 9 bases between. The CDR3 has 14 residues. The chain's CDR3 is CASSQVDRHNEQFF. The CDR3 nucleotides read TGTGCCAGCAGCCAAGTAGACAGACACAATGAGCAGTTCTTC.

This chain connects TRBV20-1 to TRBJ2-2; D is possibly TRBD1 or TRBD2 (5 bases each). CDR1 is DFQATT, CDR2 SNEGSKA, per germline (reference sequence). The CDR3 has 15 residues. V lost 2 bases to trimming and J lost 4 bases, with 14 bases between them. The CDR3 sequence: CSARFGGTGTGELFF. The CDR3 region has the DNA TGCAGTGCTAGATTTGGGGGTACGGGCACCGGGGAGCTGTTTTTT.

The V gene is TRBV13, the J gene TRBJ2-2; D is undetermined. CDR1 PRHDT and CDR2 FYEKMQ come from the germline V gene (reference sequence). This CDR3 spans 13 amino acids. The V end was cut by 6 bases, the J end by 2 bases, with 7 bases between. CDR3 sequence (DNA): TGTGCCAGCAGACTCCGAAACACCGGGGAGCTGTTTTTT. It translates to CASRLRNTGELFF.

This clonotype came up a few times. The chain has TRBV27 and TRBJ2-5; D unresolved. The CDR3 is 15 amino acids. Trimming removed 6 bases at V and 4 bases at J, with 18 bases between. Germline V gene sequence: CDR1 MNHEY, CDR2 SMNVEV (reference sequence). The CDR3 protein is CASSSGRIAGETQYF. The CDR3 DNA is TGTGCCAGCAGCTCCGGACGGATCGCAGGAGAGACCCAGTACTTC.

This clonotype has more than one count but fewer than ten. This chain links TRBV4-2 with TRBJ1-2; D remains unclear. Germline lookup yields CDR1 LGHNA and CDR2 YNFKEQ. The CDR3 has 12 residues. Deletions cut 5 bases from V and 8 bases from J, with 12 bases between. The CDR3 sequence: CASSGVGGGYTF. The CDR3 region has the DNA TGTGCCAGCAGCGGAGTCGGCGGGGGCTACACCTTC.

This clonotype has at least ten counts. The rearrangement joins TRBV5-1 to TRBJ1-3; tentative D call: TRBD1 (6 bases). The CDR3 has 17 residues. The V gene's germline CDR1 is SGHRS and CDR2 YFSETQ. V was trimmed by 4 bases and J by 0 bases, leaving 17 bases between them. CDR3 in DNA: TGCGCCAGCAGCCGGGATGGGCAGGGGATCTCTGGAAACACCATATATTTT. It translates to CASSRDGQGISGNTIYF. Combining the CDR3 with reference TRBV5-1 and TRBJ1-3 gives the whole variable domain KAGVTQTPRYLIKTRGQQVTLSCSPISGHRSVSWYQQTPGQGLQFLFEYFSETQRNKGNFPGRFSGRQFSNSRSEMNVSTLELGDSALYLCASSRDGQGISGNTIYFGEGSWLTVV.

CDR3 loop: CASSDEEASGRLTDTQYF. The CDR3 coding sequence is TGTGCCAGCAGTGACGAGGAGGCTAGCGGGAGACTCACAGATACGCAGTATTTT. V gene TRBV6-4 combines with J gene TRBJ2-3, with TRBD2 matching 10 bases. Germline V lookup: CDR1 MRHNA, CDR2 SNTAGT. J lost 2 bases, V lost 2 bases, and 10 bases had no gene match. The length of the CDR3 is 18 residues.

The table lists this clonotype with a few counts. V usage is TRBV12-3 or TRBV12-4 and J usage is TRBJ2-1, with a weak D call TRBD2 (6 bases). The CDR3 totals 16 residues. The V end was cut by 1 base, the J end by 9 bases, with 19 bases between. Here the CDR3 reads CASSLGTTVKEGEQFF. CDR3 in DNA: TGTGCCAGCAGTTTAGGGACTACCGTCAAAGAGGGTGAGCAGTTCTTC.

This clonotype was seen ten or more times. This sequence joins TRBV2 and TRBJ2-1; 7 bases agree with TRBD2. The trim removed 4 bases at V and 4 bases at J, leaving 7 bases unmatched. This CDR3 is 15 amino acids long. Germline loops: CDR1 SNHLY, CDR2 FYNNEI. CDR3: CASSGLAGAYNEQFF. The CDR3 bases are TGTGCCAGCAGTGGGCTCGCGGGAGCATACAATGAGCAGTTCTTC.

The table lists this clonotype with many counts. This sequence joins TRBV5-1 and TRBJ2-2, with 9 bases identical to TRBD1. This CDR3 contains 15 residues. With 4 bases clipped from V and 3 bases from J, the junction kept 4 bases outside the gene matches. Germline V CDR1 and CDR2: SGHRS, YFSETQ. The CDR3 loop reads CASSGGQGDTGELFF. The CDR3 coding sequence is TGCGCCAGCAGCGGGGGACAGGGCGACACCGGGGAGCTGTTTTTT. The entire variable domain, with the rest obtained from reference TRBV5-1 and TRBJ2-2, is as follows: KAGVTQTPRYLIKTRGQQVTLSCSPISGHRSVSWYQQTPGQGLQFLFEYFSETQRNKGNFPGRFSGRQFSNSRSEMNVSTLELGDSALYLCASSGGQGDTGELFFGEGSRLTVL.

This clonotype was counted between two and nine times. The chain combines TRBV29-1 with TRBJ2-1; 8 bases agree with TRBD2. V lost 4 bases to trimming and J lost 5 bases; unmatched junction nucleotides: 7. Germline V gene data show CDR1 as SQVTM and CDR2 as ANQGSEA. The CDR3 runs to 14 residues. CDR3 in DNA: TGCAGCGTTGGGGGCGGGAGGAATGACAATGAGCAGTTCTTC. Protein: CSVGGGRNDNEQFF.

V usage is TRBV29-1 and J usage is TRBJ2-3; D gene ambiguous. Looked up from germline, CDR1 is SQVTM and CDR2 is ANQGSEA. V gave up 0 bases and J gave up 11 bases, with 15 bases separating them. This CDR3 is built from 13 residues. The CDR3 DNA sequence: TGCAGCGTTGAAGAGGGTCAGGAGTTATGGCAGTATTTT. It encodes CSVEEGQELWQYF.

The sample holds a few counts of this clonotype. The genes are TRBV5-4 and TRBJ2-1; D remains unclear. V dropped 0 bases and J dropped 3 bases, with 7 bases sitting between them. This CDR3 contains 14 residues. Germline lookup yields CDR1 SGHNT and CDR2 YYREEE (reference sequence). In DNA form, the CDR3 reads TGTGCCAGCAGCTTGGGACGGAACTACAATGAGCAGTTCTTC. Protein product: CASSLGRNYNEQFF.

This clonotype appeared a few times. The chain uses TRBV5-1 and TRBJ2-1; D not certain. V was cut by 5 bases and J by 7 bases, with 16 bases left in between. Germline loops: CDR1 SGHRS, CDR2 YFSETQ. The CDR3 totals 14 residues. Here the CDR3 reads CASSGRSGENEQFF. The CDR3, as DNA: TGCGCCAGCAGTGGCCGGAGTGGCGAGAATGAGCAGTTCTTC.